This T cell receptor (beta chain) comes out of a study of Ad26.COV2.S vaccination and SARS-CoV-2 variants. Study-level information: Recipients of Ad26.COV2.S got it intramuscularly, once or twice 56 days apart.

This CDR3 comprises 17 residues. Germline V gene lookup returns CDR1 SGHVS and CDR2 FNYEAQ. Trimming cost V 4 bases and J 0 bases; bases outside gene matches: 9. The sample's treatment: around 19 received Ad26.COV2.S at low or high dose, single or two shots; roughly 5 received placebo; per-sample allocation not given. Day 63 after the first vaccine or placebo injection was the time point for sampling. The assay was immunoSEQ multiplex PCR, and TCRdb's table has in-frame clones only and misses some. Of about 440,000 clones in the sample, roughly 91% were seen once. Points on this clone: Its target is unknown.

Notes on the study in general: Estimates derived from TCR breadth and depth analyses may have underestimated total T cell responses. Vaccine recipients surpassed placebo recipients in spike-specific TCR breadth. Spike-specific responses of CD8+ and CD4+ T cells were reported to display substantial breadth after vaccination.

This receptor was obtained from a person aged 18-60 years who received the Ad26.COV2.S COVID-19 vaccine or a placebo. Sequences were derived from peripheral blood, sampled in a trial of Ad26.COV2.S vaccine versus placebo. This chain links TRBV7-6 with TRBJ1-1; 9 nucleotides match TRBD1. The CDR3 spells CASSYLTGGYMNTEAFF. Written as DNA, the CDR3 is TGTGCCAGCAGCTACCTGACAGGGGGATACATGAACACTGAAGCTTTCTTT.